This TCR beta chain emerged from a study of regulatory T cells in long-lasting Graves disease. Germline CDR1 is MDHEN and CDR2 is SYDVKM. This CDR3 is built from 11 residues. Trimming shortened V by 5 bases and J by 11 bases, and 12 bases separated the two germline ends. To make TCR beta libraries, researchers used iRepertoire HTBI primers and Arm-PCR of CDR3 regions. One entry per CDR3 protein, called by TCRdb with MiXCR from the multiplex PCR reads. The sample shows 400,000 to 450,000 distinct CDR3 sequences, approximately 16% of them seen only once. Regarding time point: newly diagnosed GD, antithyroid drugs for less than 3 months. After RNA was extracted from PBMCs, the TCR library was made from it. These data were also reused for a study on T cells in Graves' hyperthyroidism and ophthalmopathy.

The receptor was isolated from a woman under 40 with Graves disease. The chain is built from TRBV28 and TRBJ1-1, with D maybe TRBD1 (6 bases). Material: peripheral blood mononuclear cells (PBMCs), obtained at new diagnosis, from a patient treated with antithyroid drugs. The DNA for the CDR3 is TGTGCCAGCAGTCTTCAGGGGATTGCTTTCTTT. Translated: CASSLQGIAFF.